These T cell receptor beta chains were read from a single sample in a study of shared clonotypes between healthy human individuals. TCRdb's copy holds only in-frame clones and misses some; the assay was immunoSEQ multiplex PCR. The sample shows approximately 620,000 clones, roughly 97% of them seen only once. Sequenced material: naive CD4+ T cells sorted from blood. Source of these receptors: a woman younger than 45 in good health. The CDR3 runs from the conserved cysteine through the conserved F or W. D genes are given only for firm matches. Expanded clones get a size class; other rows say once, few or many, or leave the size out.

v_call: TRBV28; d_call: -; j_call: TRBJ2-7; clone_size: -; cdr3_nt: TGTGCCAGCAGTTTATCACCCCTCTACGAGCAGTACTTC; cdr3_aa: CASSLSPLYEQYF
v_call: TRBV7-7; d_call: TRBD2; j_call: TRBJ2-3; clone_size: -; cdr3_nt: TGTGCCAGCAGCCCCGACCCGGGACTAGCGGGAGTTGAGAGCACAGATACGCAGTATTTT; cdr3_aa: CASSPDPGLAGVESTDTQYF
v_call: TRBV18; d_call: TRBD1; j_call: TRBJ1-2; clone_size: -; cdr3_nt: TGTGCCAGCTCACCACCAGGGACAGACGTTTATGGCTACACCTTC; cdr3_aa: CASSPPGTDVYGYTF
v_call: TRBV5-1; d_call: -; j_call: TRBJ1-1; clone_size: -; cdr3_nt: TGCGCCAGCAGCTTCTCCGGGCCGCGGGACACTGAAGCTTTCTTT; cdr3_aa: CASSFSGPRDTEAFF
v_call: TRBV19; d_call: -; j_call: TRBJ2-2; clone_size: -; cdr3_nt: TGTGCCAGTAGTATCCCCGGGAGTCCCAGTAGCGGGGAGCTGTTTTTT; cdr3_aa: CASSIPGSPSSGELFF
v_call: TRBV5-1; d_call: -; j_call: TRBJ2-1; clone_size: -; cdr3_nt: TGCGCCAGCAGCCTCCGGGACCCCCGTGAGGATGAGCAGTTCTTC; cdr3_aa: CASSLRDPREDEQFF
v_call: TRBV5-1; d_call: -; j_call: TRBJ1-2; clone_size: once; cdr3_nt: TGCGCCAGCAGCTTGGCAACAGCCGATGGCTACACCTTC; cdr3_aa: CASSLATADGYTF
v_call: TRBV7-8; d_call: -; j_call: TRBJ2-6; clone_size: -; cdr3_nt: TGTGCCAGCAGTTCTCCCCGGGGCACTTACTCTGGGGCCAACGTCCTGACTTTC; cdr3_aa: CASSSPRGTYSGANVLTF
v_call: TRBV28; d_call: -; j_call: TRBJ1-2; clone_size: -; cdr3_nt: TGTGCCAGCAGTTTACGGTGGCAGGCTGGTGGCTACACCTTC; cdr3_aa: CASSLRWQAGGYTF
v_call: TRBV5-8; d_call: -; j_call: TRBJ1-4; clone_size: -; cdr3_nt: TGTGCCAGCAGCTGGGGCCCCAGTGATGAAAAACTGTTTTTT; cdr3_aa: CASSWGPSDEKLFF
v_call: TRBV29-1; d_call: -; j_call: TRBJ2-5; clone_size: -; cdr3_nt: TGCAGCGTCCAAGCGACTGGAGAGACCCAGTACTTC; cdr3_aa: CSVQATGETQYF
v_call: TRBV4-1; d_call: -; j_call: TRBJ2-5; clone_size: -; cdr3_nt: TGCGCCAGCAGCCAACGAAGCGGGTTGCCCCAAGAGACCCAGTACTTC; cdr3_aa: CASSQRSGLPQETQYF
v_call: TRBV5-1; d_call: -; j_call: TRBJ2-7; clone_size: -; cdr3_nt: TGCGCCAGCAGCTTGGGGTCAGGGTACGAGCAGTACTTC; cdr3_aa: CASSLGSGYEQYF
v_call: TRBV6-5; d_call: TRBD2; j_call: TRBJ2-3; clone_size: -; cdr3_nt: TGTGCCAGCAGTTCTAGCGGGAGGAGAGATACGCAGTATTTT; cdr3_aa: CASSSSGRRDTQYF
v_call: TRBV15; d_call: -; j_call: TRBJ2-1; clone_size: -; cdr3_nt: TGTGCCACCAGGGGGGCTTTTAGGCATGAGCAGTTCTTC; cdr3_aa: CATRGAFRHEQFF
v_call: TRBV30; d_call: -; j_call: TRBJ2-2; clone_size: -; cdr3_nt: TGTGCCGGGCCCGGCCAGGGGCATACCGGGGAGCTGTTTTTT; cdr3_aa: CAGPGQGHTGELFF
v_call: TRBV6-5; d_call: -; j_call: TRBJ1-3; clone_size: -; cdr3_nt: TGTGCCAGCAGTTACGAGGGATCTGGAAACACCATATATTTT; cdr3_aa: CASSYEGSGNTIYF
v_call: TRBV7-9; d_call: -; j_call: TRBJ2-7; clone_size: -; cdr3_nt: TGTGCCAGCAGCTTAGCCCCCGCGCGGCCCTACGAGCAGTACTTC; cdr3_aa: CASSLAPARPYEQYF
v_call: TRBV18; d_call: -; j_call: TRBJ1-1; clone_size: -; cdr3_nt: TGTGCCAGCTCACCCGTCGGGAACACTGAAGCTTTCTTT; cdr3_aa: CASSPVGNTEAFF
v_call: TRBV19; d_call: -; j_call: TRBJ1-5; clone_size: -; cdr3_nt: TGTGCCAGTAGATCTGGGCAGAATCAGCCCCAGCATTTT; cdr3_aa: CASRSGQNQPQHF
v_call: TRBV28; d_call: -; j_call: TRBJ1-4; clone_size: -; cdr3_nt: TGTGCCAGCAGTTTTAACACCGGGGGGGAAAAACTGTTTTTT; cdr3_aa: CASSFNTGGEKLFF
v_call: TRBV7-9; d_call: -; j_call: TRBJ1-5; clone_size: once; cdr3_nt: TGTGCCAGCAGCTCGTTCTTAGGGAAGACAGGTATCAATCAGCCCCAGCATTTT; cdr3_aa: CASSSFLGKTGINQPQHF
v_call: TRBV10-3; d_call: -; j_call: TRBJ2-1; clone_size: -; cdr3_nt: TGTGCCATCAGTTCACTAGCTCTCCCAGAGAATGAGCAGTTCTTC; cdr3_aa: CAISSLALPENEQFF
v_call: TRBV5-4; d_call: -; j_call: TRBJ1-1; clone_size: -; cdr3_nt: TGTGCCAGCAGCACTCGACTTGACACTGAAGCTTTCTTT; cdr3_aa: CASSTRLDTEAFF
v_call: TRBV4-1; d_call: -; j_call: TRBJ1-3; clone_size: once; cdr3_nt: TGCGCCAGCAGCCAATTGGGGATCTCTGGAAACACCATATATTTT; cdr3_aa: CASSQLGISGNTIYF
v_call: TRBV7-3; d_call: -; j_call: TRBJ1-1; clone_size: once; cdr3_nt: TGTGCCAGCAGTTCTGGAATGAACACTGAAGCTTTCTTT; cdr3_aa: CASSSGMNTEAFF
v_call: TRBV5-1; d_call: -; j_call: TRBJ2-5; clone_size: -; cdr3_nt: TGCGCCAGCAGCTTCAAACCCGCAGAGACCCAGTACTTC; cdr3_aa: CASSFKPAETQYF
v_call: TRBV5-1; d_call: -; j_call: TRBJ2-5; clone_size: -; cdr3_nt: TGCGCCAGCTGGGAGATCGAAGAGACCCAGTACTTC; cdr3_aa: CASWEIEETQYF
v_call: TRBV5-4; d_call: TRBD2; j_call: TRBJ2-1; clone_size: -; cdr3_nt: TGTGCCAGCAGCCAGGACTTGCGGGAGTTTGAGCAGTTCTTC; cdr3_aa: CASSQDLREFEQFF